The rows below give T cell receptor beta chains drawn from one sample of a study of blood T cell repertoires in COVID-19. Repertoires were generated with immunoSEQ multiplex PCR, while TCRdb's copy carries only in-frame clones and drops some. Counted here are about 360,000 clones, roughly 86% occurring once; the ten biggest clones make up about 2.1%. The sequenced sample was PBMCs or T cells enriched from blood (not recorded which). These receptors were obtained from a middle-aged woman with acute COVID-19. Each CDR3 is given without its conserved first and last residue. The order of the fields is J gene, CDR3 length, V gene, clone size, CDR3 protein. A row's size may be missing; if present it is once, few, many or a size class.

>TRBJ1-1|13|TRBV29-1|few
SVETLREGHTEAF
>TRBJ2-2|11|TRBV10-2|-
ASRGQVTGELF
>TRBJ2-7|12|TRBV19|-
ASSIAGPPYEQY
>TRBJ1-4|12|TRBV30|-
AWSTTGYGEKLF
>TRBJ1-2|11|TRBV11-3|-
ASSPSEPRGYT
>TRBJ1-2|13|TRBV4-1|-
ASSPTGTSNYGYT
>TRBJ1-1|18|TRBV21-1|few
ASSKNPTPSVRGRNTEAF
>TRBJ2-3|13|TRBV6-5|-
ASTSGRGSTDTQY
>TRBJ1-5|12|TRBV9|once
ASSVGGSNQPQH
>TRBJ1-2|12|TRBV7-2|-
ASSHRRTGYGYT
>TRBJ2-7|15|TRBV13|-
ASSMRPGTQGPNPEY
>TRBJ1-1|15|TRBV18|-
ASSRNRQGSVGTEAF
>TRBJ1-2|12|TRBV3-1/TRBV3-2|-
ASSQEGAGAGYT
>TRBJ1-6|13|TRBV9|-
ASSVGESYNSPLH
>TRBJ2-2|13|TRBV6-1|-
ASSGRDLLTGELF
>TRBJ2-7|9|TRBV11-2|-
ASQIGAEQY
>TRBJ2-7|12|TRBV10-3|-
AISEGTRTSEQY
>TRBJ2-5|12|TRBV4-1|few
ASSHRTSWETQY
>TRBJ1-4|14|TRBV4-1|-
ASSQAQGLLREKLF
>TRBJ2-3|13|TRBV7-9|-
ASSLNRGDTDTQY
>TRBJ1-1|11|TRBV29-1|-
SVDRRRNTEAF
>TRBJ2-5|10|TRBV2|few
ASSTGLETQY
>TRBJ2-7|12|TRBV24-1|-
ATSLRQGFHEQY
>TRBJ1-6|13|TRBV19|-
ASSIDDSRYSPLH
>TRBJ1-2|12|TRBV6-5|-
ASSYSWEGYGYT
>TRBJ1-1|12|TRBV5-5|-
ASSKTGQGSEAF
>TRBJ1-5|16|TRBV2|-
ASSTTLPRRQVNQPQH
>TRBJ1-5|13|TRBV2|-
ASSELRGRGQPQH
>TRBJ2-2|13|TRBV7-7|-
ASSVQLGGSGELF
>TRBJ1-2|10|TRBV2|-
ASRTANYGYT
>TRBJ1-2|11|TRBV19|-
ASSKIANYGYT
>TRBJ1-4|12|TRBV7-8|-
ASNKGQGGEKLF
>TRBJ2-5|13|TRBV6-5|-
ASSYLPRGKETQY
>TRBJ2-3|13|TRBV10-3|-
AISGGTGGTDTQY
>TRBJ1-1|10|TRBV30|-
AWSLVATEAF
>TRBJ2-3|13|TRBV19|-
ASSIGGYRTDTQY
>TRBJ2-1|12|TRBV11-3|-
ASSLGAFLDEQF
>TRBJ2-1|15|TRBV27|-
ASSFYPPGQGKNEQF
>TRBJ1-4|11|TRBV10-3|-
AISGGAAEKLF
>TRBJ1-1|11|TRBV7-9|-
ASSYTGVTEAF
>TRBJ2-2|14|TRBV14|-
ASSQGGPSNTGELF
>TRBJ1-3|13|TRBV19|few
ASSIKDFSGNTIY
>TRBJ1-2|13|TRBV5-4|-
ASLSNPAVNYGYT
>TRBJ2-5|13|TRBV24-1|-
ATMAGGAGQETQY
>TRBJ2-1|11|TRBV9|-
ASSVGPVNEQF
>TRBJ1-2|19|TRBV30|-
AWSSLTPGSLRGSTAYGYT